The 10 T cell receptor beta chains given below trace back to one sample, sequenced in a study of T cells expressing NK-cell markers (TCRdb year 2020). Library method: 5' RACE. Sequencing used an Illumina HiSeq 2000. Reprocessed by TCRdb, the reads give a single entry per CDR3 protein sequence, without DNA. This sample's clone table shows 350,000 to 400,000 distinct CDR3 sequences. Of the sample, about 11% falls within the top ten clones. Sequencing used blood T cells: a sorted CD56 or NKG2C T cell subset, CD4+ or CD8+ T cells, or bulk PBMC T cells (not recorded which). The receptor set was obtained from a woman aged 45-65 years in good health. Donor details come from another sample of the same person, matched by shared clones.

The chain carries TRBV5-1 and TRBJ2-6; TCRdb returns TRBD1, unconfirmable since there is no DNA. Germline V lookup: CDR1 SGHRS, CDR2 YFSETQ. This CDR3 spans 16 amino acids. This chain's CDR3 is CASSPGYMDGANVLTF.

The chain combines TRBV21-1 with TRBJ2-7; TCRdb selects TRBD1, and the lack of DNA leaves this call unchecked. TRBV21-1 is a pseudogene. The CDR3 consists of 18 residues. CDR3 loop: CASSTKPPNRVITHEQYF.

V is TRBV10-3 and J is TRBJ2-1. This CDR3 is 15 amino acids long. CDR1 and CDR2 (germline): ENHRY, SYGVKD. The CDR3 spells CAISATRADYNEQFF.

This chain joins TRBV29-1 and TRBJ2-2. This CDR3 has 13 residues. The germline V gene encodes CDR1 SQVTM and CDR2 ANQGSEA. This CDR3 is CSVKPVDTGELFF.

The chain employs TRBV27 and TRBJ1-6; TCRdb returns TRBD1, unconfirmable since there is no DNA. Per germline, CDR1 MNHEY and CDR2 SMNVEV (reference sequence). This CDR3 has 17 residues. The CDR3 here is CASRLTGTRSYNSPLHF.

The V gene is TRBV10-1, the J gene TRBJ2-3. Looked up from germline, CDR1 is WNHNN and CDR2 is SYGVQD (reference sequence). The CDR3 covers 13 residues. CDR3 region: CASTGSRTDTQYF.

The genes are TRBV12-3 or TRBV12-4 and TRBJ2-1; TCRdb designates TRBD2, a call that cannot be tested without DNA. CDR3 length equals 15 residues. The CDR3 reads CASNLQETRLNEQFF.

J is TRBJ2-1 and V is TRBV12-3 or TRBV12-4; TCRdb outputs TRBD1, but without DNA this stays unchecked. This CDR3 comprises 13 residues. CDR3 amino acids: CASSLLEGNEQFF.

V usage is TRBV7-9 and J usage is TRBJ2-1. Germline values: CDR1 SEHNR, CDR2 FQNEAQ (reference sequence). This CDR3 is built from 12 residues. The CDR3 loop is CASSFSGAEQFF.

The chain uses TRBV6-5 and TRBJ2-1; TCRdb lists TRBD1, though no DNA is available to test this call. This CDR3 region has 16 residues. The germline CDR1 and CDR2 sequences are MNHEY and SVGAGI. The CDR3 loop reads CASSYSAGRAYNEQFF.